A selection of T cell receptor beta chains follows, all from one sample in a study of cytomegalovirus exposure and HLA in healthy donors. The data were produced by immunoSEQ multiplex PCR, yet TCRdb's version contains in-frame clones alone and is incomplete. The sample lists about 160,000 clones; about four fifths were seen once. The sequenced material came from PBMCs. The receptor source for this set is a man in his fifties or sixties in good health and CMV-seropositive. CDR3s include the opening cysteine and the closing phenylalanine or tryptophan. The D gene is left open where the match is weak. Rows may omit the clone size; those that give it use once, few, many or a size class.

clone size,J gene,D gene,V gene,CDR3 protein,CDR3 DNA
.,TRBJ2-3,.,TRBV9,CASSVAVRSTDTQYF,TGTGCCAGCAGCGTAGCGGTGCGGAGCACAGATACGCAGTATTTT
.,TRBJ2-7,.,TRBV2,CASSALLPALAGNYEQYF,TGTGCCAGCAGTGCACTCCTACCTGCGCTGGCGGGAAACTACGAGCAGTACTTC
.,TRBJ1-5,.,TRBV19,CASKRGQVENQPQHF,TGTGCCAGTAAGCGGGGGCAAGTCGAGAATCAGCCCCAGCATTTT
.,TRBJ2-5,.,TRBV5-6,CASSGRVYQETQYF,TGTGCCAGCAGCGGGAGAGTGTACCAAGAGACCCAGTACTTC
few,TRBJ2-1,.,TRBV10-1,CAKGKRDSQDEQFF,TGCGCAAAAGGAAAACGGGACTCCCAGGATGAGCAGTTCTTC
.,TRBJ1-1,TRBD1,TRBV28,CASSFFQGAAEAFF,TGTGCCAGCAGTTTCTTCCAGGGGGCCGCTGAAGCTTTCTTT
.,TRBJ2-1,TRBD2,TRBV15,CATSREGGLFNEQFF,TGTGCCACTTCCCGGGAGGGCGGCTTGTTTAATGAGCAGTTCTTC
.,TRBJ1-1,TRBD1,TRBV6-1,CARIYRGMNTEAFF,TGTGCCAGGATCTACAGGGGCATGAACACTGAAGCTTTCTTT
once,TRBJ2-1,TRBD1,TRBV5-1,CASSLSGQGDIF,TGCGCCAGCAGCTTGAGCGGACAGGGTGACATCTTC
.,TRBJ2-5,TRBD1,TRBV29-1,CSVENTGGGRVTQYF,TGCAGCGTGGAAAATACAGGGGGTGGCAGGGTTACCCAGTACTTC
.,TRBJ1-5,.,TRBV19,CASSAREGFRNQPQHF,TGTGCCAGTAGTGCCCGGGAGGGGTTCCGTAATCAGCCCCAGCATTTT
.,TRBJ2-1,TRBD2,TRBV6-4,CASRTSASYNEQFF,TGTGCCAGCCGGACTAGCGCCTCCTACAATGAGCAGTTCTTC
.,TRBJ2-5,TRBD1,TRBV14,CASGQWLTGDETQYF,TGTGCCAGCGGCCAATGGTTGACAGGGGATGAGACCCAGTACTTC
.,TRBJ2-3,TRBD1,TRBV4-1,CASSHMGQGDTDTQYF,TGCGCCAGCAGCCACATGGGACAGGGGGACACAGATACGCAGTATTTT